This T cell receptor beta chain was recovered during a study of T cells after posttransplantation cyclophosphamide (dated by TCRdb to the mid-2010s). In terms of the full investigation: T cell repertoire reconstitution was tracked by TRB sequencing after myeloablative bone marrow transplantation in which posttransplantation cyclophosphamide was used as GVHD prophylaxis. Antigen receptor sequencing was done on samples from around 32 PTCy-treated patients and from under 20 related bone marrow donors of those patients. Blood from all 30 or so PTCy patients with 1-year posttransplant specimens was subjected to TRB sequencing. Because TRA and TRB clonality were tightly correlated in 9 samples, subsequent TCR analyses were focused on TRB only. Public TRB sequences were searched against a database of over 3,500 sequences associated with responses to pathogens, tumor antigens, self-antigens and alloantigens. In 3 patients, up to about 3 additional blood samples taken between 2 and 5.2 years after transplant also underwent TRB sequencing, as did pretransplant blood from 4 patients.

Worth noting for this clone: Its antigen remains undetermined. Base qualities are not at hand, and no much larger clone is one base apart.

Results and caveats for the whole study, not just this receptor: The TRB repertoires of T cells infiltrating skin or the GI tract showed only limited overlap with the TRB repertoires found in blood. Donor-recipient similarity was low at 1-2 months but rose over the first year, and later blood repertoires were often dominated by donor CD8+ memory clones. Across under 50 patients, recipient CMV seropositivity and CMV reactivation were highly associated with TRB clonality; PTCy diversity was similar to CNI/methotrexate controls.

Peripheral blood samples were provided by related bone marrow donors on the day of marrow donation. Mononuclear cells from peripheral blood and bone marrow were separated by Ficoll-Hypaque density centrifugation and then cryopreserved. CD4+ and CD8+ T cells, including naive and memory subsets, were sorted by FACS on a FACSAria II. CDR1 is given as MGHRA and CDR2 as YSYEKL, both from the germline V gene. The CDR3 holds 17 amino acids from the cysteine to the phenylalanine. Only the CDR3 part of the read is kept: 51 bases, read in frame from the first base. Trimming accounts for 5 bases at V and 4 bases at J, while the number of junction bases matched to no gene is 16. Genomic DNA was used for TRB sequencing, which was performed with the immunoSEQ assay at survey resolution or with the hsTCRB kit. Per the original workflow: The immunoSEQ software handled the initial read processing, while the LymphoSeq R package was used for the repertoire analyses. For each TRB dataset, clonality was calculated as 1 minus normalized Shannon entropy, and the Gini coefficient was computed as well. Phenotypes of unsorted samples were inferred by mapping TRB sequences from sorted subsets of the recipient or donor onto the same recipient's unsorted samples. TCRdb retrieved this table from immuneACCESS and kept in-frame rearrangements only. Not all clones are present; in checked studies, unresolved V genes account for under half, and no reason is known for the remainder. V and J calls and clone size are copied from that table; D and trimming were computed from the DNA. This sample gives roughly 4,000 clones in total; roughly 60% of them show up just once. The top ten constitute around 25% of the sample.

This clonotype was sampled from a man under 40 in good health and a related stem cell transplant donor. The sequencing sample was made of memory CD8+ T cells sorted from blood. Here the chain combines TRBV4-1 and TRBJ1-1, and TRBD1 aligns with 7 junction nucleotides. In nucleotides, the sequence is TGCGCCAGCAGCACCCAGACGGGGACAGTCTTGTCCACTGAAGCTTTCTTT. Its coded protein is CASSTQTGTVLSTEAFF.